This T cell receptor (beta chain) comes out of a study of post-analysis software for immune sequencing data. Study-level points and caveats: The study found TRBV5-6, TRBV5-1 and TRBV20-1 among five TRBV segments more frequent in patients than controls.

Sequencing libraries made from TCR beta cDNA carried unique molecular identifiers. TCRdb re-derived calls from the PCR reads in MiXCR, one entry per CDR3 protein. The data hold about 200,000 distinct CDR3 sequences, with approximately 29% observed a single time. CDR1 MDHEN and CDR2 SYDVKM come from the germline V gene. This CDR3 region has 15 residues. This clonotype showed up just once. Its specificity is unknown. A much larger clone sits a single nucleotide away, making a read error possible. Sequencing was done on a sample of blood. This receptor was identified in a girl aged 2 to 17 with multiple sclerosis. The chain links TRBV28 to TRBJ2-1; D might be TRBD1 (5 bases). CDR3 protein: CASSFQRGWGNGQFF. DNA of the CDR3: TGTGCCAGCAGTTTCCAAAGGGGTTGGGGCAATGGGCAGTTCTTC.